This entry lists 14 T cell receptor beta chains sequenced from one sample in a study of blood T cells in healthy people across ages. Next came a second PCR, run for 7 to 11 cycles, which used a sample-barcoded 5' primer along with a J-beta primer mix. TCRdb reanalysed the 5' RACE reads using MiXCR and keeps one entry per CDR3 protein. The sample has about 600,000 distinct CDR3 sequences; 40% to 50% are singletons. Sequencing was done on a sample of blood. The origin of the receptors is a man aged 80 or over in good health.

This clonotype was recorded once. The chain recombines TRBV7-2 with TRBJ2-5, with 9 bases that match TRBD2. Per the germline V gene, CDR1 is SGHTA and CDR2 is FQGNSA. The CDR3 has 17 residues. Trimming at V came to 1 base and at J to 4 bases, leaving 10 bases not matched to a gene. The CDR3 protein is CASSLGPSGGMGETQYF. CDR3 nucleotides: TGTGCCAGCAGCTTAGGCCCCAGCGGGGGGATGGGAGAGACCCAGTACTTC. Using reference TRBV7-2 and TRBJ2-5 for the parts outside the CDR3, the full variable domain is GAGVSQSPSNKVTEKGKDVELRCDPISGHTALYWYRQSLGQGLEFLIYFQGNSAPDKSGLPSDRFSAERTGGSVSTLTIQRTQQEDSAVYLCASSLGPSGGMGETQYFGPGTRLLVL.

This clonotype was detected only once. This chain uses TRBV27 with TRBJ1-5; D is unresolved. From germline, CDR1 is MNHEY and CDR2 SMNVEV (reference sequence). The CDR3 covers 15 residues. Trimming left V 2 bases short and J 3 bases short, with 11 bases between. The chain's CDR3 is CASSLGQANNQPQHF. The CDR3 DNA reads TGTGCCAGCAGTTTAGGGCAGGCTAACAATCAGCCCCAGCATTTT.

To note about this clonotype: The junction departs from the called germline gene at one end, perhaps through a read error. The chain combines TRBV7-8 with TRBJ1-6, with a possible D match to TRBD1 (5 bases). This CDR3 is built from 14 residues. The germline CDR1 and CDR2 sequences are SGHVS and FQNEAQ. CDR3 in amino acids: CASSLHQGDSPLHF. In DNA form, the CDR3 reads TGTGCCAGTAGCTTACATCAGGGAGATTCACCCCTCCACTTT.

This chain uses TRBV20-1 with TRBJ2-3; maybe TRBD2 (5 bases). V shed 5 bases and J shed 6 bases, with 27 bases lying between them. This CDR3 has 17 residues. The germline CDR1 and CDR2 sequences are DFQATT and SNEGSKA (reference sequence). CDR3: CSADRLAGPQLSDTQYF. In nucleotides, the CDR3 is TGCAGTGCTGACCGACTGGCGGGTCCCCAACTTTCCGATACGCAGTATTTT.

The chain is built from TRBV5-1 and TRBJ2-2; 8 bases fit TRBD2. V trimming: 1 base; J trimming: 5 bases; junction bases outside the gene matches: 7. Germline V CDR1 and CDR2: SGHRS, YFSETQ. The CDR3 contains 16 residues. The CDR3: CASSLSGLAQTGELFF. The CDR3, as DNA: TGCGCCAGCAGCTTGTCTGGACTAGCCCAAACCGGGGAGCTGTTTTTT.

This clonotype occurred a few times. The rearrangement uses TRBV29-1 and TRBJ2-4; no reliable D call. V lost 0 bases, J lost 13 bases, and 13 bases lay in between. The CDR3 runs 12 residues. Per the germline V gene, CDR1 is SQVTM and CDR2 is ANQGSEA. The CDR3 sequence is CSVEDGQTEQYF. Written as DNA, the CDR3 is TGCAGCGTTGAAGATGGGCAAACAGAGCAGTACTTC.

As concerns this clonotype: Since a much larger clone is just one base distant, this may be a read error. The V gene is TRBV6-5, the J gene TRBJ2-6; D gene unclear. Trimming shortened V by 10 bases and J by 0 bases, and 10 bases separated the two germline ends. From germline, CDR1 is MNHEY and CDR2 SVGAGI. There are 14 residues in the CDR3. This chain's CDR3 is CANSANSGANVLTF. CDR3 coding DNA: TGTGCCAACTCAGCCAACTCTGGGGCCAACGTCCTGACTTTC.

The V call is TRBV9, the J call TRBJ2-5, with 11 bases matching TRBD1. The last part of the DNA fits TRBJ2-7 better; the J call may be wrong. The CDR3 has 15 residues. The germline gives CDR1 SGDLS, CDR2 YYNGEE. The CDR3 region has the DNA TGTGCCAGCAGCGTAGAGGGACAGGGGGTACACGAGCAGTACTTC. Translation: CASSVEGQGVHEQYF.

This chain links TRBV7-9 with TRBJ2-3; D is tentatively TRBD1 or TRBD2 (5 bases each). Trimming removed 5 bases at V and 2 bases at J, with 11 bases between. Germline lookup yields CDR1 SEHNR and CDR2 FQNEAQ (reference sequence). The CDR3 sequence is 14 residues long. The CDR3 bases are TGTGCCAGCAGCCCTCCCGGGACCACAGATACGCAGTATTTT. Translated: CASSPPGTTDTQYF.

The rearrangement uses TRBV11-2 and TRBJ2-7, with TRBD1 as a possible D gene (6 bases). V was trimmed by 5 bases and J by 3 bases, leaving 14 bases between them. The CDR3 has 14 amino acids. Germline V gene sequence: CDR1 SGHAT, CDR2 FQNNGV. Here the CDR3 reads CASSTRQADYEQYF. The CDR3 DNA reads TGTGCCAGCAGCACTCGACAGGCCGACTACGAGCAGTACTTC.

The CDR3 DNA is TGCAGTGCTAGAGATCAGGGAGTGTCTTCCTACAATGAGCAGTACTTC. Translated, it gives CSARDQGVSSYNEQYF. This chain uses TRBV20-1 with TRBJ2-5; D tentatively fits TRBD1 or TRBD2 (5 bases each). Trimming pared 0 bases from V and 11 bases from J, leaving 25 bases between. In germline, CDR1 is DFQATT, CDR2 SNEGSKA (reference sequence). This CDR3 is 16 amino acids long.

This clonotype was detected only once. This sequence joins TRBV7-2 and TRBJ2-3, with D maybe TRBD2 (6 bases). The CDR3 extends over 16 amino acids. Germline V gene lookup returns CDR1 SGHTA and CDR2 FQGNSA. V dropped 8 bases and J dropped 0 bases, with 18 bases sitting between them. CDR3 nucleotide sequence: TGTGCCAGCGGCAGAGTGGGGGGTACTAGCACAGATACGCAGTATTTT. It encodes CASGRVGGTSTDTQYF. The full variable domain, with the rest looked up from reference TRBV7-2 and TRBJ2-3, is GAGVSQSPSNKVTEKGKDVELRCDPISGHTALYWYRQSLGQGLEFLIYFQGNSAPDKSGLPSDRFSAERTGGSVSTLTIQRTQQEDSAVYLCASGRVGGTSTDTQYFGPGTRLTVL.

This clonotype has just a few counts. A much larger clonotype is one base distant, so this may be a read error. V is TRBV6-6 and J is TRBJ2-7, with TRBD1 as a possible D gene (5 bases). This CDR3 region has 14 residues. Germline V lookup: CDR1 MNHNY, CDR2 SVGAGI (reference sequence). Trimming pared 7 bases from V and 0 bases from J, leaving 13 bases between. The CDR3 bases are TGTGCCAGCACCCCAGCCAGGGCCTCCTACGAGCAGTACTTC. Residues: CASTPARASYEQYF.

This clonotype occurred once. Written as DNA, the CDR3 is TGTGCCAGCAGTTACCGACCCGGGGTTAACTACGAGCAGTACTTC. Its protein is CASSYRPGVNYEQYF. The chain combines TRBV6-2 or TRBV6-3 with TRBJ2-7; D might be TRBD2 (5 bases). There are 15 residues in the CDR3. CDR1 and CDR2 from the germline V gene are MNHEY and SVGEGT. Trimming removed 2 bases from V and 3 bases from J, with 14 bases in between.